The 5 T cell receptor beta chains below all came from one sample that was sequenced in a study of identifying expanded T cells in peripheral blood (dated by TCRdb to the late 2010s). The library came from the immunoSEQ multiplex PCR assay. The table was pulled from immuneACCESS by TCRdb, which kept in-frame rearrangements only. Such tables lose some clones; where checked, under half of the loss comes from unresolved V genes, and the rest has no known cause. The sample table contains tens of thousands of clones; only one count was recorded for about four fifths of them. The ten largest account for 19% of the sample. Sequencing was carried out using blood. The receptors here all came from a person between 18 and 75 years old in good health.

This sequence joins TRBV5-4 and TRBJ1-2; the match to TRBD1 covers 8 bases. Unmatched junction bases numbered 4, after V lost 4 bases and J lost 8 bases. Germline V gene data show CDR1 as SGHNT and CDR2 as YYREEE (reference sequence). The CDR3 runs 12 residues. CDR3 DNA sequence: TGTGCCAGCAGCCAGACAGGGGACGGCTACACCTTC. Protein sequence: CASSQTGDGYTF.

This chain connects TRBV7-3 to TRBJ2-1, with 8 bases identical to TRBD2. The germline CDR1 and CDR2 sequences are SGHTA and FQGTGA. This CDR3 comprises 14 residues. V lost 5 bases to trimming and J lost 9 bases; unmatched junction nucleotides: 9. CDR3 nucleotides: TGTGCCAGCAGCGTGGGACTAGGATCGGGTGAGCAGTTCTTC. Protein: CASSVGLGSGEQFF.

J is TRBJ1-2 and V is TRBV6-4, with TRBD1 matching 7 bases. CDR3 length: 15 amino acids. Germline CDR1 reads MRHNA; CDR2 reads SNTAGT. With 6 bases clipped from V and 9 bases from J, the junction kept 16 bases outside the gene matches. The CDR3 spells CASRPGDREEGRYTF. The CDR3 DNA reads TGTGCCAGCAGGCCAGGAGACAGGGAAGAGGGACGCTACACCTTC.

V and J are TRBV29-1 and TRBJ1-2, with TRBD1 matching over 8 bases. The CDR3 sequence is 13 residues long. V lost 6 bases, J lost 6 bases, and 9 bases stayed unmatched. CDR1 is SQVTM and CDR2 is ANQGSEA in the germline V gene. CDR3 DNA: TGCAGCGTGTCCGACAGGGGAAATAATGGCTACACCTTC. Its protein product is CSVSDRGNNGYTF.

This chain's CDR3 is CASRTTGSDSYGYTF. In DNA form, the CDR3 reads TGTGCCAGCAGAACCACAGGGTCGGACAGCTATGGCTACACCTTC. J is TRBJ1-2 and V is TRBV6-5, with D perhaps TRBD1 (6 bases). This CDR3 has 15 amino acids. Trimming pared 6 bases from V and 4 bases from J, leaving 18 bases between. Germline assignment: CDR1 MNHEY and CDR2 SVGAGI.